These 14 T cell receptor beta chains share one sample of origin, sequenced in a study of vaccination effects on CD4 cells after COVID-19. Antigen-specific CD4+ T cells were expanded with viral peptide pools in the ViraFEST assay before sequencing. Having been cultured for around ten days, the cells underwent CD4+ T cell isolation. No antigen has been identified for these receptors. Some clones are missing from TCRdb's copy, which holds only in-frame ones; the method was immunoSEQ multiplex PCR. The table records under 85,000 clones, 60% to 80% of them present only once. Sequenced here: CD4+ T cells from PBMCs cultured with HCoV-229E spike peptides, sampled before COVID-19 vaccination. The receptors come from a human donor who received a COVID-19 vaccine.

This clone occurred once. J is TRBJ2-5 and V is TRBV28; D remains ambiguous. Germline V gene sequence: CDR1 MDHEN, CDR2 SYDVKM. There are 13 residues in the CDR3. Deletions cut 1 base from V and 5 bases from J, with 8 bases between. CDR3 protein: CASSLSGRETQYF. The CDR3 DNA follows: TGTGCCAGCAGTTTATCTGGCCGCGAGACCCAGTACTTC.

The chain links TRBV19 to TRBJ1-5, with D possibly being TRBD1 (6 bases). The CDR3 extends over 15 amino acids. The V and J ends lost 2 bases and 15 bases respectively, with 23 bases between them. Germline CDR1 and CDR2: LNHDA and SQIVND (reference sequence). CDR3 in amino acids: CASSITPGAGAIWHF. The DNA for the CDR3 is TGTGCCAGTAGTATAACCCCCGGGGCAGGGGCGATTTGGCATTTT.

The chain employs TRBV29-1 and TRBJ1-1, with D unresolved. Trimming stripped 5 bases from V and 1 base from J, with 8 bases between. CDR3 length: 12 residues. Looked up from germline, CDR1 is SQVTM and CDR2 is ANQGSEA. CDR3: CSVTRQNTEAFF. Here the CDR3 DNA reads TGCAGCGTTACTCGGCAGAACACTGAAGCTTTCTTT. The full variable domain, completed using reference TRBV29-1 and TRBJ1-1, is SAVISQKPSRDICQRGTSLTIQCQVDSQVTMMFWYRQQPGQSLTLIATANQGSEATYESGFVIDKFPISRPNLTFSTLTVSNMSPEDSSIYLCSVTRQNTEAFFGQGTRLTVV.

This sequence joins TRBV6-2 or TRBV6-3 and TRBJ2-7; 8 bases are shared with TRBD2. Germline CDR1 reads MNHEY; CDR2 reads SVGEGT. The CDR3 has 15 residues. Germline trimming cut 2 bases from V and 2 bases from J; bases unmatched to any gene: 5. In DNA form, the CDR3 reads TGTGCCAGCAGTTACGGGGCGGGAGGTACCTACGAGCAGTACGTC. Translation gives CASSYGAGGTYEQYV.

This sequence joins TRBV2 and TRBJ1-6; D not resolved. This CDR3 has 12 amino acids. The V and J ends lost 5 bases and 4 bases respectively, with 3 bases between them. Germline V gene data show CDR1 as SNHLY and CDR2 as FYNNEI. The CDR3 nucleotides are TGTGCCAGCAGTATTTATAATTCACCCCTCCACTTT. It translates to CASSIYNSPLHF.

V usage is TRBV7-3 and J usage is TRBJ2-3, with D tentatively TRBD1 (6 bases). The CDR3 has 16 residues. Trimming left V 5 bases short and J 7 bases short, with 22 bases between. Germline V CDR1 and CDR2: SGHTA, FQGTGA. CDR3 region: CASSLNRQASGHTQYF. CDR3 bases: TGTGCCAGCAGCCTAAACAGACAGGCCTCGGGGCATACGCAGTATTTT. The complete variable domain, with remaining parts taken from reference TRBV7-3 and TRBJ2-3, reads GAGVSQTPSNKVTEKGKYVELRCDPISGHTALYWYRQSLGQGPEFLIYFQGTGAADDSGLPNDRFFAVRPEGSVSTLKIQRTERGDSAVYLCASSLNRQASGHTQYFGPGTRLTVL.

This chain joins TRBV24-1 and TRBJ1-4; 8 nucleotides line up with TRBD1. V gave up 5 bases and J gave up 5 bases; unmatched junction bases: 3. The CDR3 is 14 residues long. Germline V gene data show CDR1 as KGHDR and CDR2 as SFDVKD. CDR3 in DNA: TGTGCCACCAGTGCCACAGGGGGGAATGAAAAACTGTTTTTT. This gives the protein CATSATGGNEKLFF.

The chain is built from TRBV6-6 and TRBJ1-1; a possible D gene is TRBD1 (5 bases). V lost 7 bases and J lost 0, with 12 bases in between. CDR3 size: 14 residues. Germline CDR1 MNHNY, CDR2 SVGAGI (reference sequence). Written as DNA, the CDR3 is TGTGCCAGCATAAGACAGAACATGAACACTGAAGCTTTCTTT. Translation: CASIRQNMNTEAFF.

This chain links TRBV20-1 with TRBJ1-5; the D is unclear. The CDR3 covers 13 residues. V was clipped by 6 bases and J by 0 bases, with 9 bases between them. The germline gives CDR1 DFQATT, CDR2 SNEGSKA (reference sequence). For the CDR3, the DNA is TGCAGTGCCAGTCGCGATAGCAATCAGCCCCAGCATTTT. It translates to CSASRDSNQPQHF.

V gene TRBV7-2 combines with J gene TRBJ2-5; 7 nucleotides agree with TRBD2. Germline V gene sequence: CDR1 SGHTA, CDR2 FQGNSA. Trimming at V came to 3 bases and at J to 3 bases, leaving 7 bases not matched to a gene. CDR3 length: 15 amino acids. The CDR3 here is CASSFFPGTKETQYF. DNA for the CDR3: TGTGCCAGCAGCTTTTTTCCCGGGACTAAAGAGACCCAGTACTTC.

The chain employs TRBV10-1 and TRBJ2-1, with 10 bases matching TRBD1. The trim removed 4 bases at V and 7 bases at J, leaving 4 bases unmatched. The germline V gene encodes CDR1 WNHNN and CDR2 SYGVQD (reference sequence). The CDR3 runs to 14 residues. CDR3 region: CASSGQGAENEQFF. In DNA, the CDR3 is TGCGCCAGCAGTGGACAGGGGGCCGAAAATGAGCAGTTCTTC.

This sequence joins TRBV29-1 and TRBJ1-1, with TRBD1 matching over 8 bases. Germline V gene sequence: CDR1 SQVTM, CDR2 ANQGSEA. The J segment lost 0 bases and the V segment lost 6 bases, leaving 6 bases of the junction unmatched. The CDR3 runs 14 residues. The CDR3 DNA sequence: TGCAGCGTCAGGACAGGGAGGATGAACACTGAAGCTTTCTTT. This gives the protein CSVRTGRMNTEAFF.

V usage is TRBV11-2 and J usage is TRBJ2-3, with TRBD2 matching 9 bases. There are 16 residues in the CDR3. With 1 base clipped from V and 4 bases from J, the junction kept 6 bases outside the gene matches. Germline CDR1 is SGHAT and CDR2 is FQNNGV. Here the CDR3 reads CASSLVRGGGADTQYF. The CDR3, as DNA: TGTGCCAGCAGCTTAGTGCGGGGGGGCGGGGCAGATACGCAGTATTTT.

This clone was found a few times. The chain links TRBV5-1 to TRBJ2-3; no reliable D call. CDR3 length equals 16 residues. Germline loops: CDR1 SGHRS, CDR2 YFSETQ. V was pared by 0 bases and J by 3 bases, with 14 bases between. CDR3 DNA sequence: TGCGCCAGCAGCTTGGCCGGCGGCAGGCAAACAGATACGCAGTATTTT. It specifies CASSLAGGRQTDTQYF.